This entry lists 24 T cell receptor beta chains sequenced from one sample in a study of T-cell reconstitution after alpha-beta-depleted transplantation in children. Preparation of the TCRbeta library was carried out with unique molecular identifiers. TCRdb processed the PCR reads anew with MiXCR; each CDR3 protein has one entry. This table holds hundreds of thousands of distinct CDR3 sequences, 13% found once. The starting material was PBMCs, obtained from the stem cell graft. The source of these receptors is a human donor who donated a stem cell graft to a child with Fanconi anemia.

The genes are TRBV4-2 and TRBJ1-1; TRBD1 aligns across 7 bases. The CDR3 spans 16 residues. V gave up 4 bases and J gave up 1 base; unmatched junction bases: 9. Germline values: CDR1 LGHNA, CDR2 YNFKEQ. This chain's CDR3 is CASSPGTATWNTEAFF. The CDR3 region has the DNA TGTGCCAGCAGCCCTGGGACAGCCACCTGGAACACTGAAGCTTTCTTT.

The chain recombines TRBV12-3 or TRBV12-4 with TRBJ2-7, with D perhaps assigned TRBD1 or TRBD2 (5 bases each). V was pared by 6 bases and J by 7 bases, with 16 bases between. The CDR3 loop spans 13 amino acids. The CDR3 protein is CASSPWGPGEQYF. In nucleotides, the CDR3 is TGTGCCAGCAGCCCTTGGGGACCGGGGGAGCAGTACTTC.

J is TRBJ1-1 and V is TRBV18, with a tentative D call TRBD1 (6 bases). The CDR3 extends over 15 amino acids. From germline, CDR1 is KGHSH and CDR2 LQKENI. Deletions cut 3 bases from V and 5 bases from J, with 16 bases between. As DNA, the CDR3 is TGTGCCAGCTCACCGCGTGCAGGAGGGGGTACTGAAGCTTTCTTT. This translates into CASSPRAGGGTEAFF.

This clonotype was counted a few times. The rearrangement uses TRBV20-1 and TRBJ2-3, with 8 positions matching TRBD1. Germline CDR1 reads DFQATT; CDR2 reads SNEGSKA (reference sequence). V was clipped by 1 base and J by 1 base; unmatched bases: 4. The CDR3 length is 15 residues. CDR3 region: CSARAGQGRTDTQYF. Written as DNA, the CDR3 is TGCAGTGCTAGAGCTGGACAGGGCCGCACAGATACGCAGTATTTT.

There are many counts of this clonotype. The chain links TRBV28 to TRBJ2-7, with 7 bases aligning to TRBD2. V shed 3 bases, J shed 6 bases, and the junction held 2 bases outside the gene matches. CDR1 is MDHEN and CDR2 is SYDVKM in the germline V gene. The CDR3 spans 12 residues. This CDR3 reads CASSLTSSEQYF. The CDR3 bases are TGTGCCAGCAGTTTGACTAGCAGCGAGCAGTACTTC.

The V gene is TRBV4-3, the J gene TRBJ2-6; D is unclear. Trimming took 0 bases from V and 2 from J, leaving 8 bases between them. The V gene's germline CDR1 is LGHNA and CDR2 YSLEER. The CDR3 totals 16 residues. The CDR3: CASSQDRWTGANVLTF. CDR3 bases: TGCGCCAGCAGCCAAGATAGGTGGACTGGGGCCAACGTCCTGACTTTC.

This clonotype has at least ten counts. The chain joins TRBV7-9 to TRBJ2-3; 8 bases agree with TRBD2. The germline V gene has CDR1 SEHNR and CDR2 FQNEAQ (reference sequence). The CDR3 runs to 14 residues. V lost 1 base, J lost 6 bases, and 3 bases stayed unmatched. The CDR3 sequence is CASSLGAGADTQYF. DNA for the CDR3: TGTGCCAGCAGCTTAGGAGCGGGGGCTGATACGCAGTATTTT.

This clonotype has only a few counts. V and J are TRBV11-2 and TRBJ2-2; D possibly matches TRBD1 or TRBD2 (5 bases each). The CDR3 totals 18 residues. Trimming left V 2 bases short and J 2 bases short, with 18 bases between. Germline values: CDR1 SGHAT, CDR2 FQNNGV. DNA of the CDR3: TGTGCCAGCAGCTTAAACCGGGGTCGGGGCGGTAACACCGGGGAGCTGTTTTTT. Residues: CASSLNRGRGGNTGELFF. Complete variable domain (other parts from reference TRBV11-2 and TRBJ2-2): EAGVAQSPRYKIIEKRQSVAFWCNPISGHATLYWYQQILGQGPKLLIQFQNNGVVDDSQLPKDRFSAERLKGVDSTLKIQPAKLEDSAVYLCASSLNRGRGGNTGELFFGEGSRLTVL.

The chain uses TRBV10-2 and TRBJ1-2; the D is unclear. V was pared by 2 bases and J by 7 bases, with 8 bases between. The V gene's germline CDR1 is WSHSY and CDR2 SAAADI. The CDR3 runs 12 residues. Here the CDR3 reads CASSEGWGGYTF. CDR3 DNA sequence: TGCGCCAGCAGTGAGGGTTGGGGTGGCTACACCTTC.

The V and J genes are TRBV14 and TRBJ1-1, with a tentative D call TRBD1 (5 bases). Germline values: CDR1 SGHDN, CDR2 FVKESK. The CDR3 sequence is 15 residues long. Trimming removed 6 bases from V and 3 bases from J, with 17 bases in between. The CDR3 coding sequence is TGTGCCAGCAGTCCCCCCGGGACGGGGTACACTGAAGCTTTCTTT. This sequence encodes CASSPPGTGYTEAFF.

The sample holds many counts of this clonotype. The chain has TRBV29-1 and TRBJ1-1, with D perhaps matching TRBD1 (6 bases). The germline V gene encodes CDR1 SQVTM and CDR2 ANQGSEA. The CDR3 contains 14 residues. Trimming took 7 bases from V and 3 from J, leaving 18 bases between them. For the CDR3, the DNA is TGCAGCGCCCGAGGGCCAGGGGCGGACACTGAAGCTTTCTTT. Its translation: CSARGPGADTEAFF.

There are many counts of this clonotype. This chain uses TRBV19 with TRBJ2-3, with D perhaps TRBD2 (5 bases). The germline CDR1 and CDR2 sequences are LNHDA and SQIVND (reference sequence). The CDR3 has 14 residues. V lost 5 bases and J 2 bases, leaving 11 bases between the germline ends. This CDR3 reads CASSVGIFTDTQYF. CDR3 DNA sequence: TGTGCCAGTAGTGTCGGGATTTTCACAGATACGCAGTATTTT.

The sample holds one count of this clonotype. The junction departs from germline at one end; a sequencing error may be responsible. This rearrangement joins TRBV20-1 to TRBJ1-6; tentative D call: TRBD1 (6 bases). The germline CDR1 and CDR2 sequences are DFQATT and SNEGSKA (reference sequence). The CDR3 spans 16 residues. CDR3 in amino acids: CCAAIQGKLYNSPLHF. The CDR3 DNA reads as TGCTGTGCTGCTATACAGGGAAAGCTCTATAATTCACCCCTCCACTTT.

The chain employs TRBV24-1 and TRBJ1-5; maybe TRBD1 (5 bases). CDR3 length: 16 amino acids. Germline assignment: CDR1 KGHDR and CDR2 SFDVKD. The CDR3 DNA reads as TGTGGGGCCAGTGATCCCAGGGTGGGGAGCAATCAGCCCCAGCATTTT. It yields the protein CGASDPRVGSNQPQHF.

The V call is TRBV2, the J call TRBJ1-3; D is possibly TRBD1 (6 bases). CDR1 is SNHLY and CDR2 is FYNNEI in the germline V gene. The CDR3 runs to 13 residues. V dropped 7 bases and J dropped 3 bases, with 10 bases sitting between them. The CDR3 region is CASTSGDGNTIYF. CDR3 DNA: TGTGCCAGCACATCAGGGGATGGAAACACCATATATTTT. Using reference TRBV2 and TRBJ1-3 for the parts outside the CDR3, the full variable domain is EPEVTQTPSHQVTQMGQEVILRCVPISNHLYFYWYRQILGQKVEFLVSFYNNEISEKSEIFDDQFSVERPDGSNFTLKIRSTKLEDSAMYFCASTSGDGNTIYFGEGSWLTVV.

This clonotype came up many times. The chain couples TRBV20-1 to TRBJ2-1; perhaps TRBD2 as D (5 bases). The CDR3 spans 14 residues. Germline V CDR1 and CDR2: DFQATT, SNEGSKA (reference sequence). The V end lost 3 bases, the J end lost 4 bases, and 13 bases lay between the germline ends. CDR3 nucleotide sequence: TGCAGTGCTAGGGTCGGGGAAATTTACAATGAGCAGTTCTTC. As protein: CSARVGEIYNEQFF.

In its sample, this clonotype was seen a few times. The chain joins TRBV4-3 to TRBJ1-6; D call uncertain. The CDR3 is made up of 18 amino acids. Germline V gene sequence: CDR1 LGHNA, CDR2 YSLEER. V lost 0 bases, J lost 0 bases, and 12 bases lay in between. The CDR3 nucleotides are TGCGCCAGCAGCCAAGAAGCTCTGGGCGGCTCCTATAATTCACCCCTCCACTTT. Residues: CASSQEALGGSYNSPLHF.

The chain links TRBV4-1 to TRBJ1-2; D may be TRBD1 (5 bases). V lost 4 bases, J lost 4 bases, and 25 bases lay in between. The CDR3 covers 18 residues. Germline V gene data show CDR1 as MGHRA and CDR2 as YSYEKL. CDR3 in DNA: TGCGCCAGCAGCCCTAATGTTTGGGGGAAGGAGGGCCTCTATGGCTACACCTTC. The encoded protein is CASSPNVWGKEGLYGYTF.

This clonotype was recorded a few times. The rearrangement uses TRBV7-9 and TRBJ1-2; D is undetermined. Trimming stripped 4 bases from V and 4 bases from J, with 16 bases between. CDR3 length: 15 amino acids. CDR1 is SEHNR, CDR2 FQNEAQ, per germline (reference sequence). CDR3 sequence: CASSSLDARIYGYTF. In DNA, the CDR3 is TGTGCCAGCAGCTCCCTGGACGCCCGCATCTATGGCTACACCTTC.

Only a few counts were recorded for this clonotype. The chain carries TRBV5-1 and TRBJ1-2; D is undetermined. V dropped 0 bases and J dropped 4 bases, with 7 bases sitting between them. CDR3 length: 13 amino acids. The germline gives CDR1 SGHRS, CDR2 YFSETQ. The CDR3 reads CASSLAQSYGYTF. The DNA for the CDR3 is TGCGCCAGCAGCTTGGCCCAGAGCTATGGCTACACCTTC.

This sequence joins TRBV6-5 and TRBJ2-1; D is ambiguous. Germline V gene data show CDR1 as MNHEY and CDR2 as SVGAGI. CDR3 length: 11 amino acids. The germline V and J ends were trimmed by 2 bases and 12 bases, with 8 bases remaining between them. The CDR3 sequence is CASSYQSLQFF. The CDR3 region has the DNA TGTGCCAGCAGTTACCAGAGTCTGCAGTTCTTC.

This clonotype was recorded many times. The chain couples TRBV9 to TRBJ1-1, with 7 bases identical to TRBD1. The CDR3 length is 16 residues. Germline values: CDR1 SGDLS, CDR2 YYNGEE. V was pared by 3 bases and J by 0 bases, with 8 bases of the junction left unmatched. This CDR3 reads CASSEGSGGLNTEAFF. For the CDR3, the DNA is TGTGCCAGCAGCGAGGGGTCAGGGGGATTGAACACTGAAGCTTTCTTT.

This rearrangement joins TRBV28 to TRBJ2-3, with 7 bases fitting TRBD1. The junction had 14 bases not matched to a gene; V was cut back by 6 bases and J by 8 bases. This CDR3 contains 15 residues. Germline-derived CDR1 and CDR2 are MDHEN and SYDVKM. CDR3 coding DNA: TGTGCCAGCAGACGGGACAGCCGAGTTTTGGGTACGCAGTATTTT. This gives the protein CASRRDSRVLGTQYF.

This clonotype was recorded a few times. The chain joins TRBV2 to TRBJ2-6; D is ambiguous. CDR1 SNHLY and CDR2 FYNNEI come from the germline V gene. The CDR3 runs to 16 residues. V was clipped by 0 bases and J by 0 bases, with 6 bases between them. The CDR3 DNA sequence: TGTGCCAGCAGTGAAGCTCTCTTCTCTGGGGCCAACGTCCTGACTTTC. Translated: CASSEALFSGANVLTF.